This T cell receptor (beta chain) was sequenced during a study of cytomegalovirus exposure and HLA in healthy donors. General study results and limits: Cytomegalovirus association was listed for approximately 160 TCR beta chains.

Sequenced by immunoSEQ multiplex PCR; TCRdb stores in-frame clones only, minus some. The table lists about 150,000 clones, approximately 94% of them singletons. Note on this clone: Its antigen remains unidentified.

Trimming took off 3 bases at V and 0 bases at J, with 4 bases between the two ends. Germline values: CDR1 SGHRS, CDR2 YFSETQ. The length of the CDR3 is 13 residues. Sequenced sample: PBMCs. The chain combines TRBV5-1 with TRBJ2-1; D is ambiguous. This clonotype was sampled from a man aged 18 to 35 in good health and CMV-seropositive. The CDR3 sequence is CASSSSSYNEQFF. The CDR3 coding sequence is TGCGCCAGCAGCTCGTCCTCCTACAATGAGCAGTTCTTC.